Below are 5 T cell receptor beta chains sequenced from a single sample in a study of blood T cells in healthy people across ages. With a J-beta primer mix and a sample-barcoded 5' primer, a second PCR ran roughly 7 to 11 cycles. TCRdb analysed the 5' RACE reads with MiXCR anew, one entry per CDR3 protein. Among about 400,000 distinct CDR3 sequences listed, roughly half were seen once. Specimen: blood. The receptor set was obtained from a man aged 55 to 70 in good health.

V is TRBV12-3 or TRBV12-4 and J is TRBJ2-3; D is uncertain. This CDR3 region has 14 residues. The V end was cut by 6 bases, the J end by 2 bases, with 12 bases between. CDR3 region: CASSLSDFTDTQYF. CDR3 DNA: TGTGCCAGCAGCCTTTCTGACTTCACAGATACGCAGTATTTT.

This clonotype was picked up a small number of times. The J gene is TRBJ1-2, the V gene TRBV28; 7 bases line up with TRBD1. Germline assignment: CDR1 MDHEN and CDR2 SYDVKM. After removal of 2 bases from V and 4 bases from J, the junction contained 7 bases not matched to a gene. The CDR3 totals 15 residues. Here the CDR3 reads CASSLPDRSRYGYTF. The CDR3 coding sequence is TGTGCCAGCAGTTTACCGGACAGGTCCCGCTATGGCTACACCTTC.

The chain recombines TRBV20-1 with TRBJ1-2, with 7 bases fitting TRBD1. In germline, CDR1 is DFQATT, CDR2 SNEGSKA (reference sequence). The CDR3 is 15 amino acids. With 6 bases clipped from V and 0 bases from J, the junction kept 10 bases outside the gene matches. CDR3 DNA sequence: TGCAGTGCCGGACCCCGGGACAGTCCTAACTATGGCTACACCTTC. This encodes CSAGPRDSPNYGYTF.

The J gene is TRBJ2-3, the V gene TRBV6-4, with 9 bases aligning to TRBD2. J lost 1 base, V lost 4 bases, and 3 bases had no gene match. CDR3 length: 15 amino acids. The germline gives CDR1 MRHNA, CDR2 SNTAGT. DNA of the CDR3: TGTGCCAGCAGTGGGACTAGCGAAGGCACAGATACGCAGTATTTT. It specifies CASSGTSEGTDTQYF.

The chain is built from TRBV9 and TRBJ2-1; D may correspond to TRBD1 or TRBD2 (6 bases each). Germline values: CDR1 SGDLS, CDR2 YYNGEE. The CDR3 is 16 amino acids. Trimming removed 1 base from V and 7 bases from J, with 18 bases in between. The CDR3 sequence: CASSVRGHPRENEQFF. The CDR3 DNA sequence: TGTGCCAGCAGCGTAAGGGGACACCCTCGGGAGAATGAGCAGTTCTTC.